The 26 T cell receptor beta chains in this list originate from one sample, sequenced in a study of blood T cell repertoires in COVID-19 (TCRdb year 2020). The library was built by means of the immunoSEQ multiplex PCR assay. This is the immuneACCESS table as TCRdb keeps it, with only in-frame sequences that have V and J called. A part of the clones is gone; compared with another copy, unresolved V genes explain less than half, and the rest is unexplained. The sample has around 140,000 clones on record, over 80% of them singletons. Over 2% of the sample is taken by the ten largest. The sample taken for sequencing was peripheral blood. The receptor set was obtained from a man aged 45-60 years with active COVID-19.

This chain joins TRBV6-5 and TRBJ1-4; D not resolved. Germline V gene sequence: CDR1 MNHEY, CDR2 SVGAGI. The V gene lost 6 bases and the J gene lost 3 bases, with 11 bases spanning the gap. The CDR3 loop spans 14 amino acids. The CDR3 coding sequence is TGTGCCAGCAGCCCGGGTTGGTCTAATGAAAAACTGTTTTTT. Residues: CASSPGWSNEKLFF.

The chain links TRBV5-1 to TRBJ2-2; perhaps TRBD1 as D (6 bases). CDR1 is SGHRS and CDR2 is YFSETQ in the germline V gene. V was trimmed by 4 bases and J by 2 bases, leaving 18 bases between them. The CDR3 spans 17 residues. The CDR3 DNA reads as TGCGCCAGCAGCCCCTCTCATACAGGGAGTAACACCGGGGAGCTGTTTTTT. This sequence encodes CASSPSHTGSNTGELFF.

The V and J genes are TRBV11-2 and TRBJ1-2; TRBD1 might be the D (5 bases). Germline V gene lookup returns CDR1 SGHAT and CDR2 FQNNGV. V was shortened by 5 bases and J by 9 bases, with 19 bases between the two germline ends. CDR3 length equals 14 residues. DNA of the CDR3: TGTGCCAGCAGCCCCCAGGGTGGGAGGGATCGCTACACCTTC. This gives the protein CASSPQGGRDRYTF.

This CDR3 is CASGGGGTNTQYF. The CDR3 DNA sequence: TGTGCCAGCGGGGGGGGTGGTACGAATACGCAGTATTTT. J is TRBJ2-3 and V is TRBV2; 7 bases match TRBD2. Trimming cost V 8 bases and J 7 bases; bases outside gene matches: 9. The CDR3 has 13 residues. Per germline, CDR1 SNHLY and CDR2 FYNNEI.

This rearrangement joins TRBV30 to TRBJ2-5, with D possibly TRBD1 on 5 matching bases. Germline V gene sequence: CDR1 GTSNPN, CDR2 SVGIG (reference sequence). V lost 8 bases and J lost 4, with 11 bases in between. The CDR3 consists of 11 residues. This CDR3 reads CAGAVRETQYF. DNA of the CDR3: TGTGCCGGGGCCGTTCGAGAGACCCAGTACTTC.

J is TRBJ1-3 and V is TRBV3-1 (or the pseudogene TRBV3-2); a possible D gene is TRBD1 (5 bases). V was trimmed by 0 bases and J by 3 bases, leaving 9 bases between them. CDR1 is LGHDT and CDR2 is YNNKEL in the germline V gene (reference sequence). The CDR3 spans 15 residues. The CDR3: CASSQEGRDGNTIYF. CDR3 in DNA: TGTGCCAGCAGCCAAGAGGGCAGGGATGGAAACACCATATATTTT.

The genes are TRBV3-1 (or the pseudogene TRBV3-2) and TRBJ1-1; 10 bases are shared with TRBD1. This CDR3 comprises 16 residues. The V and J ends lost 4 bases and 5 bases, in that order; junction bases with no gene match: 10. CDR1 and CDR2 (germline): LGHDT, YNNKEL (reference sequence). In DNA, the CDR3 is TGTGCCAGCAGCCCCCGGGACAGGGGCGTAGGTACTGAAGCTTTCTTT. This translates into CASSPRDRGVGTEAFF.

V and J are TRBV6-2 or TRBV6-3 and TRBJ2-5, with 9 bases matching TRBD1. V dropped 2 bases and J dropped 4; count of bases not matched to a gene: 14. Looked up from germline, CDR1 is MNHEY and CDR2 is SVGEGT. This CDR3 has 18 amino acids. The CDR3 spells CASSYTGNRGQPAETQYF. The CDR3 DNA sequence: TGTGCCAGCAGTTACACGGGAAACAGGGGGCAACCCGCAGAGACCCAGTACTTC.

The chain recombines TRBV7-8 with TRBJ1-6; possibly TRBD1 for D (5 bases). Trimming cost V 5 bases and J 9 bases, with 17 bases left between them. The CDR3 is made up of 15 amino acids. CDR1 is SGHVS, CDR2 FQNEAQ, per germline. The CDR3: CASSSGARSGSPLHF. The CDR3 DNA follows: TGTGCCAGCAGCAGTGGGGCGCGATCGGGTTCACCCCTCCACTTT.

This clone has a single count. The chain joins TRBV6-6 to TRBJ2-5, with a possible D match to TRBD1 (6 bases). The CDR3 runs 14 residues. Trimming shortened V by 2 bases and J by 2 bases, and 9 bases separated the two germline ends. Germline CDR1 MNHNY, CDR2 SVGAGI (reference sequence). The DNA for the CDR3 is TGTGCCAGCAGTTACGGACAGCTACAAGAGACCCAGTACTTC. Translated, it gives CASSYGQLQETQYF.

J is TRBJ2-2 and V is TRBV7-8; TRBD2 matches 11 bases. J lost 8 bases, V lost 0 bases, and 5 bases had no gene match. CDR1 and CDR2 (germline): SGHVS, FQNEAQ. This CDR3 region has 16 residues. DNA of the CDR3: TGTGCCAGCAGCTTAGCTAGCGGGGGGGCGTCAGGGGAGCTGTTTTTT. Translating it yields CASSLASGGASGELFF. The variable domain in full, completed from reference TRBV7-8 and TRBJ2-2, reads GAGVSQSPRYKVAKRGQDVALRCDPISGHVSLFWYQQALGQGPEFLTYFQNEAQLDKSGLPSDRFFAERPEGSVSTLKIQRTQQEDSAVYLCASSLASGGASGELFFGEGSRLTVL.

In DNA form, the CDR3 reads TGTGCCAGCAGCCGGGGTAACTACGAGCAGTACTTC. Amino acid sequence: CASSRGNYEQYF. The chain uses TRBV7-2 and TRBJ2-7; tentative D call: TRBD2 (5 bases). The CDR3 sequence is 12 residues long. The ends were cut back, 5 bases at V and 3 bases at J, with 8 bases in the middle. Germline CDR1 is SGHTA and CDR2 is FQGNSA.

This chain uses TRBV2 with TRBJ2-1; a weak D match, TRBD2 (7 bases). This CDR3 has 12 residues. The V and J ends lost 6 bases and 9 bases respectively, with 12 bases between them. Germline CDR1 reads SNHLY; CDR2 reads FYNNEI. CDR3 sequence reads: CASSPGGAEQFF. The CDR3 DNA reads as TGTGCCAGCAGCCCTGGGGGGGCTGAGCAGTTCTTC.

V is TRBV19 and J is TRBJ1-6; the D gene is possibly TRBD1 (6 bases). Germline lookup yields CDR1 LNHDA and CDR2 SQIVND (reference sequence). Trimming removed 5 bases from V and 4 bases from J, with 18 bases in between. The CDR3 is 17 residues long. CDR3 amino acids: CASSSVSGAKYNSPLHF. CDR3 in DNA: TGTGCCAGTAGTTCCGTCTCAGGGGCCAAGTATAATTCACCCCTCCACTTT. Full variable domain (rest looked up from reference TRBV19 and TRBJ1-6): DGGITQSPKYLFRKEGQNVTLSCEQNLNHDAMYWYRQDPGQGLRLIYYSQIVNDFQKGDIAEGYSVSREKKESFPLTVTSAQKNPTAFYLCASSSVSGAKYNSPLHFGNGTRLTVT.

Notes on this clone: This sample includes further DNA sequences coding for the same CDR3. The gene calls are TRBV18 and TRBJ1-1; D is ambiguous. Germline-derived CDR1 and CDR2 are KGHSH and LQKENI. The V gene lost 1 base and the J gene lost 4 bases, with 10 bases spanning the gap. The CDR3 spans 14 residues. For the CDR3, the DNA is TGTGCCAGCTCACCACGCGGGGAGGGCACTGAAGCTTTCTTT. It encodes CASSPRGEGTEAFF.

The chain couples TRBV5-1 to TRBJ2-3; weak D call: TRBD2 (5 bases). The germline gives CDR1 SGHRS, CDR2 YFSETQ. This CDR3 spans 16 amino acids. Trimming shortened V by 1 base and J by 1 base, and 13 bases separated the two germline ends. The CDR3 coding sequence is TGCGCCAGCAGCTTGAGTCCCAGTAGCGGCACAGATACGCAGTATTTT. It yields the protein CASSLSPSSGTDTQYF.

The gene calls are TRBV2 and TRBJ1-3; no firm D call. The germline gives CDR1 SNHLY, CDR2 FYNNEI. The CDR3 has 15 residues. With 6 bases removed from V and 0 bases from J, the gap between germline ends came to 12 bases. Written as DNA, the CDR3 is TGTGCCAGCAGCGCAACAGTTTACTCTGGAAACACCATATATTTT. This translates into CASSATVYSGNTIYF.

The chain couples TRBV27 to TRBJ1-3, with D maybe TRBD1 (5 bases). V was pared by 5 bases and J by 6 bases, with 20 bases between. Germline V gives CDR1 MNHEY, CDR2 SMNVEV (reference sequence). This CDR3 has 16 amino acids. The CDR3 is CASSPDRGDWTNTIYF. The DNA for the CDR3 is TGTGCCAGCAGTCCGGATCGGGGGGACTGGACAAACACCATATATTTT.

The V call is TRBV15, the J call TRBJ1-6; 7 bases fit TRBD1. V lost 3 bases, J lost 7 bases, and 9 bases stayed unmatched. There are 16 residues in the CDR3. CDR1 and CDR2 (germline): LNHNV, YYDKDF (reference sequence). For the CDR3, the DNA is TGTGCCACCAGCAGTTTCACCGGGACAGAGAATTCACCCCTCCACTTT. Amino acids: CATSSFTGTENSPLHF.

The J gene is TRBJ1-6, the V gene TRBV6-5, with a possible D match to TRBD1 (6 bases). Germline V gene data show CDR1 as MNHEY and CDR2 as SVGAGI. Trimming took off 8 bases at V and 10 bases at J, with 15 bases between the two ends. The CDR3 has 13 amino acids. This CDR3 reads CASGGGRDSPLHF. CDR3 bases: TGTGCCAGCGGAGGGGGGAGGGACTCACCCCTCCACTTT.

This clone turned up a few times. The chain employs TRBV5-1 and TRBJ2-2; D gene uncertain. CDR3 length: 14 amino acids. Trimming took 4 bases from V and 2 from J, leaving 9 bases between them. Germline-derived CDR1 and CDR2 are SGHRS and YFSETQ. The CDR3 DNA sequence: TGCGCCAGCAGCCACGAGAAAAACACCGGGGAGCTGTTTTTT. Its translation is CASSHEKNTGELFF.

This chain joins TRBV6-1 and TRBJ1-4; D is undetermined. The CDR3 sequence is 16 residues long. Germline assignment: CDR1 MNHNS and CDR2 SASEGT. V lost 3 bases, J lost 0 bases, and 11 bases lay in between. In DNA form, the CDR3 reads TGTGCCAGCAGTGACGAGCCGGTTACAACTAATGAAAAACTGTTTTTT. Encoded protein: CASSDEPVTTNEKLFF.

This rearrangement joins TRBV21-1 to TRBJ1-6. TRBV21-1 is a recognized pseudogene. This CDR3 comprises 21 residues. CDR3 loop: CASSLPPWRLVVNSYNSPLHF. The CDR3 DNA sequence: TGTGCCAGCAGCTTACCGCCCTGGCGGTTGGTTGTGAACTCCTATAATTCACCCCTCCACTTT.

J is TRBJ1-1 and V is TRBV24-1, with D possibly matching TRBD1 (5 bases). Germline lookup yields CDR1 KGHDR and CDR2 SFDVKD. Between the trimmed V and J ends, which lost 8 bases and 1 base, there was a span of 19 bases. This CDR3 spans 16 amino acids. CDR3 nucleotides: TGTGCCACCATCTACCCCTCGGGACTTAAGAACACTGAAGCTTTCTTT. Its protein is CATIYPSGLKNTEAFF.

The chain has TRBV15 and TRBJ1-2; weak D call: TRBD1 (6 bases). The CDR3 totals 18 residues. The V gene lost 1 base and the J gene lost 1 base, with 19 bases spanning the gap. CDR1 is LNHNV, CDR2 YYDKDF, per germline (reference sequence). CDR3 nucleotide sequence: TGTGCCACCAGCAGAGGCATTTTTCAGAGGGGGTTTAACTATGGCTACACCTTC. Translation: CATSRGIFQRGFNYGYTF.

This rearrangement joins TRBV7-2 to TRBJ2-6; D not certain. The CDR3 sequence is 16 residues long. Looked up from germline, CDR1 is SGHTA and CDR2 is FQGNSA. V was pared by 4 bases and J by 4 bases, with 14 bases between. CDR3 coding DNA: TGTGCCAGCAGCTCAACATACTACGGGGGGGCCAACGTCCTGACTTTC. It translates to CASSSTYYGGANVLTF.